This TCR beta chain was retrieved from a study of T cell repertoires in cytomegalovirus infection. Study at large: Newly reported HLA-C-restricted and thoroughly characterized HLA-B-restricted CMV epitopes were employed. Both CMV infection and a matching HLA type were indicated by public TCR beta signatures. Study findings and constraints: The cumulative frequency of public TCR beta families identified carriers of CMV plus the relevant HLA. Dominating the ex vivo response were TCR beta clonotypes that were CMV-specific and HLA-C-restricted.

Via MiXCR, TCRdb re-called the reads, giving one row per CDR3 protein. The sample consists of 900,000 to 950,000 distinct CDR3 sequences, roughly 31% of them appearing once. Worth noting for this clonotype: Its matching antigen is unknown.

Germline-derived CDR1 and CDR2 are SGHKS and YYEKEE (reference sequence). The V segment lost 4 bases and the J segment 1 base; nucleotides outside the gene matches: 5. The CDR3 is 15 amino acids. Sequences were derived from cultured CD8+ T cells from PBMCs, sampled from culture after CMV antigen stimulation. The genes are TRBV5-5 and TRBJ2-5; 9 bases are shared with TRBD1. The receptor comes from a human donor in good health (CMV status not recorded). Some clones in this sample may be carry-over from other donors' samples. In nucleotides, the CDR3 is TGTGCCAGCAGCACTGACAGGGGGTTCCAAGAGACCCAGTACTTC. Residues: CASSTDRGFQETQYF. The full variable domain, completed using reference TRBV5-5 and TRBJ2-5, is DAGVTQSPTHLIKTRGQQVTLRCSPISGHKSVSWYQQVLGQGPQFIFQYYEKEERGRGNFPDRFSARQFPNYSSELNVNALLLGDSALYLCASSTDRGFQETQYFGPGTRLLVL.